These 5 T cell receptor beta chains came from one sample sequenced in a study of blood T cells in healthy people across ages. A J-beta primer mix and a sample-barcoded 5' primer were used in a second PCR of about 7 to 12 cycles. Each CDR3 protein gets one entry after TCRdb re-called the 5' RACE reads with MiXCR. The table records about 1.8 million distinct CDR3 sequences, around 48% of them present only once. The sample was blood. Every receptor here comes from a woman aged 40 to 55 in good health.

This chain uses TRBV5-1 with TRBJ1-1; D perhaps matches TRBD1 (6 bases). The ends were cut back, 7 bases at V and 1 base at J, with 14 bases in the middle. CDR1 and CDR2 (germline): SGHRS, YFSETQ. The length of the CDR3 is 14 residues. CDR3 nucleotide sequence: TGCGCCAGCGTTTCCGGGACATCGAACACTGAAGCTTTCTTT. Its translation is CASVSGTSNTEAFF.

This clonotype was seen just once. J is TRBJ2-3 and V is TRBV5-1, with 11 positions matching TRBD2. Germline CDR1 reads SGHRS; CDR2 reads YFSETQ. With V trimmed by 6 bases and J by 1 base, 7 bases remained unmatched. The CDR3 contains 16 residues. The CDR3 sequence is CASNIGTSGGTDTQYF. The CDR3 DNA reads TGCGCCAGCAACATCGGGACTAGCGGCGGCACAGATACGCAGTATTTT. The whole variable domain, filled in from reference TRBV5-1 and TRBJ2-3, reads KAGVTQTPRYLIKTRGQQVTLSCSPISGHRSVSWYQQTPGQGLQFLFEYFSETQRNKGNFPGRFSGRQFSNSRSEMNVSTLELGDSALYLCASNIGTSGGTDTQYFGPGTRLTVL.

This clonotype has just a few counts. The chain links TRBV28 to TRBJ2-3, with D hard to call. CDR1 and CDR2 from the germline V gene are MDHEN and SYDVKM. The CDR3 loop spans 13 amino acids. The V and J ends lost 6 bases and 0 bases respectively, with 7 bases between them. CDR3 DNA: TGTGCCAGCAGACAGACTAGCACAGATACGCAGTATTTT. Its translation: CASRQTSTDTQYF.

The chain has TRBV5-4 and TRBJ2-7, with 7 bases fitting TRBD1. This CDR3 region has 15 residues. V trimming: 4 bases; J trimming: 7 bases; junction bases outside the gene matches: 14. Germline lookup yields CDR1 SGHNT and CDR2 YYREEE (reference sequence). The CDR3 here is CASSEGTVVPLEQYF. CDR3 nucleotides: TGTGCCAGCAGCGAAGGGACAGTCGTGCCTCTGGAGCAGTACTTC.

V is TRBV7-9 and J is TRBJ1-2, with TRBD1 matching over 7 bases. Germline-derived CDR1 and CDR2 are SEHNR and FQNEAQ (reference sequence). Unmatched junction bases numbered 7, after V lost 0 bases and J lost 0 bases. CDR3 length: 17 amino acids. The CDR3 loop is CASSLASPGQTNYGYTF. CDR3 nucleotide sequence: TGTGCCAGCAGCTTAGCCAGTCCGGGACAGACTAACTATGGCTACACCTTC.